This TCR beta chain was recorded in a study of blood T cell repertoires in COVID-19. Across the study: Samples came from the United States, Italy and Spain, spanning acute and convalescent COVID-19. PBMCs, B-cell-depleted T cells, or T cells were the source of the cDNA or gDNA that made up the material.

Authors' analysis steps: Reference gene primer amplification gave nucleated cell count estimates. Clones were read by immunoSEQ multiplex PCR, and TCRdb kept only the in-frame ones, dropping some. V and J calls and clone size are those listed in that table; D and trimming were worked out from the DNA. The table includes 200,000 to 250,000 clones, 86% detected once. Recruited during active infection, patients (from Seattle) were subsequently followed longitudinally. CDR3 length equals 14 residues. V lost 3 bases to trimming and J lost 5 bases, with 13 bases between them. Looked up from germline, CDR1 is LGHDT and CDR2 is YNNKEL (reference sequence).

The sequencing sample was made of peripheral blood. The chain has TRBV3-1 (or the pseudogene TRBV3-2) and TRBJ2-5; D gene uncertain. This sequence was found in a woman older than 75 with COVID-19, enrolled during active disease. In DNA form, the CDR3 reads TGTGCCAGCAGCCAGCCGGATTTGGGCGAGACCCAGTACTTC. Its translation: CASSQPDLGETQYF.